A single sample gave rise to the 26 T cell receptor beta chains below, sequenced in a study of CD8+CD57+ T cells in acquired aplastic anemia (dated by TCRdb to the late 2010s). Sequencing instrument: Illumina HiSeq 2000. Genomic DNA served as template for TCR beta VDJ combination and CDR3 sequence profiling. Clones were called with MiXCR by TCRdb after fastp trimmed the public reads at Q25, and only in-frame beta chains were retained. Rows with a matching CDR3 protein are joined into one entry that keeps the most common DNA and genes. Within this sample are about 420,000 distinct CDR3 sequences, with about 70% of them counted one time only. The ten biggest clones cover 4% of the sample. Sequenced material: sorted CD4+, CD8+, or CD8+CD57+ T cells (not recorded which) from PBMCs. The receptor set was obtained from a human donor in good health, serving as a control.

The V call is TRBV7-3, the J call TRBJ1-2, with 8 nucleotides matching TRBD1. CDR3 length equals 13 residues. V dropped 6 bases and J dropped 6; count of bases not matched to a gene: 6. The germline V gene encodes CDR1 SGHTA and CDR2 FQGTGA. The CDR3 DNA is TGTGCCAGCAGTACAGGGACAGGCAATGGCTACACCTTC. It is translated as CASSTGTGNGYTF. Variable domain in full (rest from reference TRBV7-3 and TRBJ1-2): GAGVSQTPSNKVTEKGKYVELRCDPISGHTALYWYRQSLGQGPEFLIYFQGTGAADDSGLPNDRFFAVRPEGSVSTLKIQRTERGDSAVYLCASSTGTGNGYTFGSGTRLTVV.

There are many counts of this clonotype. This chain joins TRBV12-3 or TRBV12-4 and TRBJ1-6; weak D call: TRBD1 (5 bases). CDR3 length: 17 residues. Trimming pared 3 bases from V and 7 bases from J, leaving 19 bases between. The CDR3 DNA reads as TGTGCCAGCAGTTTTGGTAATCGGGGGAACCTCAATTCACCCCTCCACTTT. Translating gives CASSFGNRGNLNSPLHF.

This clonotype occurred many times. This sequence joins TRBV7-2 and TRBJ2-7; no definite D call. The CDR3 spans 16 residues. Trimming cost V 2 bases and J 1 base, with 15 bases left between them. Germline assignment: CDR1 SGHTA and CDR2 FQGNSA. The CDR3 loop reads CASSLSSRPRSYEQYF. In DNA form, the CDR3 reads TGTGCCAGCAGCTTATCGTCTAGGCCGAGATCCTACGAGCAGTACTTC.

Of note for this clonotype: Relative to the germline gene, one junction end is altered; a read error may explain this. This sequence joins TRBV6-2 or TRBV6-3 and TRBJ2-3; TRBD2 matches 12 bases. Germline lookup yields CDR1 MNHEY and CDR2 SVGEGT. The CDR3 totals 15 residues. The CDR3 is CAISTSGGTTDTQYF. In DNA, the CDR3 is TGTGCCATCAGTACTAGCGGGGGGACCACAGATACGCAGTATTTT.

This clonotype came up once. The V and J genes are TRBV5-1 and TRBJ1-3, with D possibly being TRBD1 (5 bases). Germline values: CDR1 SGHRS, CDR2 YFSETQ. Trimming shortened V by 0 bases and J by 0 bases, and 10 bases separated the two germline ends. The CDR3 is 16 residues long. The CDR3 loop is CASSLEQGHSGNTIYF. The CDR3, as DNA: TGCGCCAGCAGCTTGGAGCAGGGCCACTCTGGAAACACCATATATTTT.

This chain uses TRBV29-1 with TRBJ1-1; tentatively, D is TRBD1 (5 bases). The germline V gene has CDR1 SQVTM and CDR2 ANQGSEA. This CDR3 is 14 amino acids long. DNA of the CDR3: TGCAGTGCTAGAGATCATGGGGGGGACACTGAAGCTTTCTTT. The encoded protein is CSARDHGGDTEAFF.

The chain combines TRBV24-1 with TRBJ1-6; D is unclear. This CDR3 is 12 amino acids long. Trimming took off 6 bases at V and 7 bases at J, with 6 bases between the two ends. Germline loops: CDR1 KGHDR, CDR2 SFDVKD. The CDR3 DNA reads TGTGCCACCAGTCTGGGAAATTCACCCCTCCACTTT. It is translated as CATSLGNSPLHF.

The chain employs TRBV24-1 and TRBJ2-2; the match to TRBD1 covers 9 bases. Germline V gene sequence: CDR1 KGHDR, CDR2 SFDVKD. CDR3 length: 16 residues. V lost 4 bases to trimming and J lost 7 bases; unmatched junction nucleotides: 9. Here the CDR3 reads CATSDPGTGQGGELFF. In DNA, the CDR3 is TGTGCCACCAGTGACCCCGGGACAGGGCAAGGCGGGGAGCTGTTTTTT.

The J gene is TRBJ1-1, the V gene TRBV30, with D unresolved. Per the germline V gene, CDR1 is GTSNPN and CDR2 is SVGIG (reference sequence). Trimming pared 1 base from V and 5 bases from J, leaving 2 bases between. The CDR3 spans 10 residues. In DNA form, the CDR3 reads TGTGCCTGGAGTGCGACTGAAGCTTTCTTT. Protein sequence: CAWSATEAFF.

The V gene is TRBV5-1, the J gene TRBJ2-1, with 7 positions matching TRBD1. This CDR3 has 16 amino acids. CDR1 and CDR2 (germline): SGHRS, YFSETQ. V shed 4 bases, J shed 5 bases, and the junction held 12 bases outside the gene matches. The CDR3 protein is CASSTDRDTENNEQFF. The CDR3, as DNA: TGCGCCAGCAGCACCGACAGGGACACTGAAAACAATGAGCAGTTCTTC.

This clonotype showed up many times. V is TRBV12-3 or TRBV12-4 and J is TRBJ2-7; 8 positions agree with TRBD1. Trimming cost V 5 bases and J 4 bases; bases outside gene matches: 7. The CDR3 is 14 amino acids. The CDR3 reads CASSPPDRVYEQYF. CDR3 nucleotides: TGTGCCAGCAGTCCACCGGACAGGGTGTACGAGCAGTACTTC.

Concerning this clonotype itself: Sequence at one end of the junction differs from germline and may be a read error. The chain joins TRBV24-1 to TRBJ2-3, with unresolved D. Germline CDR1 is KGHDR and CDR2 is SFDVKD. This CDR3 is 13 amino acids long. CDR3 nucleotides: TGTGCCACCAGTGGGATCTCCGAGGATACGCAAAATTTT. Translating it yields CATSGISEDTQNF.

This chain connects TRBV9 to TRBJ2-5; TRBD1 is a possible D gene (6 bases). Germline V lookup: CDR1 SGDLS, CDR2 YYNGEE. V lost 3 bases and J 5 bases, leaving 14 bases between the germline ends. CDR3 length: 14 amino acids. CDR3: CASSGAQGIETQYF. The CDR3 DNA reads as TGTGCCAGCAGCGGCGCACAGGGTATTGAGACCCAGTACTTC.

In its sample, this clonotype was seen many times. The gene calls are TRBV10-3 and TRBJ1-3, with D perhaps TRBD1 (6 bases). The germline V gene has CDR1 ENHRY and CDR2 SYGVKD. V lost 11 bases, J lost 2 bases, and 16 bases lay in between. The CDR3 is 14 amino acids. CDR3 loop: CAAGPRTAGNTIYF. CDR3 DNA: TGTGCCGCGGGGCCCCGGACAGCTGGAAACACCATATATTTT.

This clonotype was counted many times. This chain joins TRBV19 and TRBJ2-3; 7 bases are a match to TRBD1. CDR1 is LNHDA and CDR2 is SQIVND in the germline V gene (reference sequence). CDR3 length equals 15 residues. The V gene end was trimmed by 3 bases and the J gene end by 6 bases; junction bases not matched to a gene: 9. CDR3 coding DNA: TGTGCCAGTAGTATTTCGTCAGGGGGTGGTGATACGCAGTATTTT. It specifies CASSISSGGGDTQYF.

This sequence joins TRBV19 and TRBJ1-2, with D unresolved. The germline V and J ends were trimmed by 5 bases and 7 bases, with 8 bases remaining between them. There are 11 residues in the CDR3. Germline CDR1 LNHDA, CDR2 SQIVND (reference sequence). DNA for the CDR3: TGTGCCAGTAGTGTGAGCAGTGGCTACACCTTC. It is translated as CASSVSSGYTF.

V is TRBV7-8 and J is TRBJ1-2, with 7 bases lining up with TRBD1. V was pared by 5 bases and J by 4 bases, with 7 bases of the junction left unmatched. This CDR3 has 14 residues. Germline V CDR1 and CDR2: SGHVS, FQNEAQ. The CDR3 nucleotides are TGTGCCAGCAGCCTGAGACAGGGATCCTATGGCTACACCTTC. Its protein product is CASSLRQGSYGYTF.

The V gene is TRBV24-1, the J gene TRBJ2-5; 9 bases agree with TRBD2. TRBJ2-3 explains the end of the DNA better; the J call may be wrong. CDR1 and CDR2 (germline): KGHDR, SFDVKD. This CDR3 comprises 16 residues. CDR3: CATSDSGTSNTDTQYF. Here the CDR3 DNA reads TGTGCCACCAGTGATTCTGGGACTAGCAATACAGATACGCAGTATTTT.

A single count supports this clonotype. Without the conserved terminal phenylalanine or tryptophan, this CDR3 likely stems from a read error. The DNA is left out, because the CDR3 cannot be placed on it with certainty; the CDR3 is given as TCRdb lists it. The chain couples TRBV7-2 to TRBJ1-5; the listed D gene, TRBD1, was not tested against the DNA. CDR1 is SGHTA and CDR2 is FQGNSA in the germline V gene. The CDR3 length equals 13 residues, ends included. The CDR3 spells CASIPGRNQPPNY.

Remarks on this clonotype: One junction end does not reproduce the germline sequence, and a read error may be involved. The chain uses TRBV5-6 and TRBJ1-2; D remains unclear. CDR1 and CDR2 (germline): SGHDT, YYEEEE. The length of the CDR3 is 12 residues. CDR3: CASSSGTYGYTF. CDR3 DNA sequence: TGTGCAAGCAGCTCCGGCACCTATGGCTACACCTTC.

CDR3 in amino acids: CASREGQGAGNTILFF. The CDR3 DNA follows: TGTGCCAGCAGGGAGGGCCAGGGTGCAGGAAACACCATACTGTTTTTT. The V and J genes are TRBV7-2 and TRBJ2-2; tentative D call: TRBD2 (6 bases). V shed 6 bases and J shed 14 bases, with 28 bases lying between them. The CDR3 has 16 amino acids. In germline, CDR1 is SGHTA, CDR2 FQGNSA.

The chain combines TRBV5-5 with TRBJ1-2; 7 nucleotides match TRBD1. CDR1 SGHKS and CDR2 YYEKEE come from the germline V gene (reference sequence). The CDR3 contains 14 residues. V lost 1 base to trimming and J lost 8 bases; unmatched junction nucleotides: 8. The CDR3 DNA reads TGTGCCAGCAGCTTGACCGACAGGGTCGAAGGCTACACCTTC. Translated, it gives CASSLTDRVEGYTF.

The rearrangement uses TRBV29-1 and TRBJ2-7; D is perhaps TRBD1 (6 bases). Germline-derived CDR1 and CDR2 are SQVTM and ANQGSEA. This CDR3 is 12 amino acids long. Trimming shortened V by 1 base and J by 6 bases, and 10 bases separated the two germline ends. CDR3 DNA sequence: TGCAGCGTTGAAGCGGCCAGGGGCGAGCAGTACTTC. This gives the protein CSVEAARGEQYF.

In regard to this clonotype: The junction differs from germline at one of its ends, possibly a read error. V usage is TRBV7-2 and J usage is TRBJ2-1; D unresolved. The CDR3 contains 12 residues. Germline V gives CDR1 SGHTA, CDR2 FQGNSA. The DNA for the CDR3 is TGTGCCAGCAGCTCCTACGCCAATGAGCACATCTTC. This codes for CASSSYANEHIF. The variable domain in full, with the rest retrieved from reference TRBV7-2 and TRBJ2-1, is GAGVSQSPSNKVTEKGKDVELRCDPISGHTALYWYRQSLGQGLEFLIYFQGNSAPDKSGLPSDRFSAERTGGSVSTLTIQRTQQEDSAVYLCASSSYANEHIFGPGTRLTVL.

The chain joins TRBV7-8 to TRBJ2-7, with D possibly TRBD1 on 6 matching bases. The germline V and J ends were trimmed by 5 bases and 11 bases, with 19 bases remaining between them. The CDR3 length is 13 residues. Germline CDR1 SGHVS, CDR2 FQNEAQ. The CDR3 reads CASSVVGGNDEYF. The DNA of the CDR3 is TGTGCCAGCAGCGTAGTTGGGGGCAACGACGAGTACTTC.

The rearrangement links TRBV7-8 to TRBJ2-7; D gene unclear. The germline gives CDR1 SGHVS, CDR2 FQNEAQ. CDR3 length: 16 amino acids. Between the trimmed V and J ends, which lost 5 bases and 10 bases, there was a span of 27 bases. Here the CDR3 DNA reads TGTGCCAGCAGCACTCACAGAAACACTGAAGCTTTCTTTCAGTACTTC. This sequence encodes CASSTHRNTEAFFQYF.